This TCR beta chain stems from a study of cytomegalovirus exposure and HLA in healthy donors. The CDR3 length is 16 residues. CDR1 and CDR2 (germline): SGHDT, YYEEEE. V was shortened by 3 bases and J by 7 bases, with 22 bases between the two germline ends. Primers included in the PCR were 60 Vbeta and 13 Jbeta primers. TCRdb's table, derived via immunoSEQ multiplex PCR, lists solely in-frame clones and lacks some. The record lists about 48,000 clones, of which the ten most abundant hold about 6.1%. This TCR derives from a male donor in good health and CMV-seropositive. The sequenced material came from PBMCs. The rearrangement uses TRBV5-6 and TRBJ1-2; D may be TRBD1 (5 bases). CDR3 amino acids: CASSWGVRQPPGGYTF. The CDR3 nucleotides are TGTGCCAGCAGCTGGGGTGTGAGACAGCCCCCCGGTGGCTACACCTTC.